This T cell receptor beta chain was documented in a study of early T cells in non-severe SARS-CoV-2 infection. Study information: Chains stayed unpaired after sequencing of bulk RNA from unsorted whole blood.

The CDR3 length is 13 residues. V was pared by 1 base and J by 5 bases, with 12 bases between. Germline loops: CDR1 GTSNPN, CDR2 SVGIG (reference sequence). Attachment of unique molecular identifiers was made to individual cDNA molecules. TCRdb recomputed calls from the 5' RACE reads with MiXCR, one row per CDR3 protein. The sample contains about 98,000 distinct CDR3 sequences, approximately 14% of which appear only once. Findings and limits, study-wide: VDJdb-based matching was biased toward anti-spike CD8 responses and missed private and CD4 specificities.

This clonotype was seen more than once but under ten times. Its antigen remains unidentified. This sequence joins TRBV30 and TRBJ2-7; the D gene is possibly TRBD1 (7 bases). This TCR came from an adult who was a healthcare worker with PCR-confirmed SARS-CoV-2 infection or an uninfected control (not recorded which). The specimen was whole blood. The CDR3 protein is CAWSGGGGHEQYF. For the CDR3, the DNA is TGTGCCTGGAGTGGAGGAGGGGGCCACGAGCAGTACTTC.